This T cell receptor beta chain comes out of a study of Graves' ophthalmopathy and Graves' hyperthyroidism. Study conclusions and caveats: Sensitivity of about 67% and specificity of 72% to 85% were achieved by the model that predicted ophthalmopathy progression. In blood, most expanded thyroid clonotypes above 0.001 frequency were also detected.

There are 15 residues in the CDR3. Germline CDR1 KGHDR, CDR2 SFDVKD. Trimming took off 1 base at V and 3 bases at J, with 9 bases between the two ends. Pregnant or lactating patients and those with other autoimmune diseases or uncontrolled infections were excluded. Physicians reached a diagnosis by relying on clinical symptoms, serum thyroxine, TRAb, thyroid ultrasound and orbital computed tomography. This clonotype showed up many times. The antigen remains unidentified. Amplification targeted the TCR beta CDR3 regions, with RNA transcripts as the source material. The first round was an RT-PCR with HTBI primers, and the second round was a multiplex PCR. TCRdb ran MiXCR on the multiplex PCR reads and lists one entry per CDR3 protein. Of 200,000 to 300,000 distinct CDR3 sequences listed, about 46% are singletons.

The sequence was collected from an adult man with Graves' ophthalmopathy. V usage is TRBV24-1 and J usage is TRBJ1-5, with D unclear. The specimen sequenced was peripheral blood. The CDR3 sequence: CATSDFVGFNQPQHF. Written as DNA, the CDR3 is TGTGCCACCAGTGATTTTGTGGGGTTCAATCAGCCCCAGCATTTT.